This T cell receptor beta chain was retrieved from a study of T cell responses to AZD1222 COVID-19 vaccine. Germline-derived CDR1 and CDR2 are SGHRS and YFSETQ. Between the trimmed V and J ends, which lost 0 bases and 4 bases, there was a span of 11 bases. The CDR3 runs 15 residues. Samples with a second dose at about 4 or about 12 weeks were pooled together. Sequencing was performed with immunoSEQ multiplex PCR; in TCRdb, only in-frame clones are kept and a portion is missing. The sample includes nearly 110,000 clones, nearly 90% seen only once; the top ten take around 4.9%. Findings of the study overall: Rises in breadth and depth of Spike-specific TCRs came after two AZD1222 doses. Donors skewed white British and female; clonal diversity was possibly underestimated. Among spike-specific TCRs, nearly half reportedly target unmutated variant regions.

Note on this clone: The antigen remains unidentified.

This clonotype was obtained from an adult who received the AZD1222 COVID-19 vaccine. Sample: peripheral blood, taken 28 days after the second AZD1222 dose. The genes are TRBV5-1 and TRBJ1-5; tentative D call: TRBD1 (5 bases). The CDR3 DNA reads as TGCGCCAGCAGCTTGGCTGGGGCCCAAAATCAGCCCCAGCATTTT. Protein product: CASSLAGAQNQPQHF.